This TCR beta chain is from a study of blood T cell repertoires in COVID-19. Per the original data handling: Estimation of nucleated cell counts relied on the amplification of reference gene primers. This table comes from immunoSEQ multiplex PCR, and its TCRdb copy is limited to in-frame clones, with some not included. V and J calls and clone size are copied from that table; D and trimming were computed from the DNA. The sample shows about 230,000 clones, over 75% of them seen only once. Patients from Seattle were sampled longitudinally, starting during active infection. The J segment lost 3 bases and the V segment lost 5 bases, leaving 13 bases of the junction unmatched. This CDR3 has 17 residues. Germline CDR1 reads SGHRS; CDR2 reads YFSETQ.

J is TRBJ2-1 and V is TRBV5-1; 8 bases line up with TRBD2. Sample: peripheral blood. This clonotype was sampled from a man aged 50-59 years with COVID-19, enrolled during active disease. DNA of the CDR3: TGCGCCAGCAGTGATGAGATCTGGACTAGCCTCTACAATGAGCAGTTCTTC. Translating it yields CASSDEIWTSLYNEQFF.